This entry lists 26 T cell receptor beta chains sequenced from one sample in a study of CD4 T cells in relation to SARS-CoV-2 and coronaviruses. CD4+ T cells from unexposed donors were obtained before the COVID-19 pandemic (2011-2018). After about 10 days of culture, CD4+ T cells were isolated. Profiling relied on immunoSEQ multiplex PCR, and the TCRdb table lists in-frame clones only, not all of them. The data show fewer than 14,000 clones, with 80% to 90% seen just once and less than 30% held by the top ten. For these TCRs, the target antigens are not known. Input material: CD4+ T cells from PBMCs, cultured in vitro. The receptors here all came from a human donor in good health.

The chain combines TRBV12-3 or TRBV12-4 with TRBJ1-5; D possibly corresponds to TRBD1 (6 bases). The CDR3 is 12 amino acids. Deletions cut 7 bases from V and 4 bases from J, with 8 bases between. The CDR3 loop reads CASKTGNQPQHF. The CDR3 DNA reads TGTGCCAGCAAAACAGGGAATCAGCCCCAGCATTTT.

V is TRBV19 and J is TRBJ2-3; a possible D gene is TRBD1 (6 bases). The germline V gene encodes CDR1 LNHDA and CDR2 SQIVND (reference sequence). V lost 3 bases, J lost 2 bases, and 12 bases lay in between. The CDR3 sequence is 15 residues long. CDR3 region: CASSISSGDTDTQYF. The CDR3 DNA is TGTGCCAGTAGTATCTCCTCAGGGGACACAGATACGCAGTATTTT. Full variable domain (rest looked up from reference TRBV19 and TRBJ2-3): DGGITQSPKYLFRKEGQNVTLSCEQNLNHDAMYWYRQDPGQGLRLIYYSQIVNDFQKGDIAEGYSVSREKKESFPLTVTSAQKNPTAFYLCASSISSGDTDTQYFGPGTRLTVL.

Notes on this clone: Other DNA sequences in this specimen translate into the identical CDR3. The V and J genes are TRBV29-1 and TRBJ2-3, with 12 bases fitting TRBD1. Germline loops: CDR1 SQVTM, CDR2 ANQGSEA. The CDR3 consists of 15 residues. V shed 6 bases, J shed 6 bases, and the junction held 10 bases outside the gene matches. The CDR3 loop reads CSVGGDRGHSDTQYF. The CDR3 nucleotides read TGCAGCGTGGGTGGGGACAGGGGGCACTCTGATACGCAGTATTTT.

This clone appeared a single time. The genes are TRBV7-2 and TRBJ2-2; no definite D call. Germline V lookup: CDR1 SGHTA, CDR2 FQGNSA. V lost 5 bases to trimming and J lost 6 bases, with 16 bases between them. The CDR3 has 15 residues. In DNA form, the CDR3 reads TGTGCCAGCAGCCAAGAGGCTAGTTGGGCCGGGGAGCTGTTTTTT. Its protein is CASSQEASWAGELFF.

The chain employs TRBV3-1 (or the pseudogene TRBV3-2) and TRBJ1-5; D unclear. Germline loops: CDR1 LGHDT, CDR2 YNNKEL (reference sequence). The V end was cut by 1 base, the J end by 1 base, with 8 bases between. The CDR3 totals 15 residues. CDR3 sequence reads: CASSQAVESNQPQHF. CDR3 nucleotides: TGTGCCAGCAGCCAAGCTGTCGAGAGCAATCAGCCCCAGCATTTT.

The J gene is TRBJ1-3, the V gene TRBV9; no clear D gene. The CDR3 consists of 14 residues. From germline, CDR1 is SGDLS and CDR2 YYNGEE. Between the trimmed V and J ends, which lost 0 bases and 2 bases, there was a span of 6 bases. CDR3 DNA: TGTGCCAGCAGCGTAGAAACAGCTGGAAACACCATATATTTT. Encoded protein: CASSVETAGNTIYF. Based on the CDR3 plus reference TRBV9 and TRBJ1-3, the full variable domain is DSGVTQTPKHLITATGQRVTLRCSPRSGDLSVYWYQQSLDQGLQFLIQYYNGEERAKGNILERFSAQQFPDLHSELNLSSLELGDSALYFCASSVETAGNTIYFGEGSWLTVV.

The chain has TRBV5-1 and TRBJ1-3, with a tentative D call TRBD1 (5 bases). The CDR3 has 17 amino acids. Germline V gives CDR1 SGHRS, CDR2 YFSETQ. Trimming left V 4 bases short and J 0 bases short, with 17 bases between. The CDR3 spells CASSTFGGGSSGNTIYF. The DNA for the CDR3 is TGCGCCAGCAGCACCTTCGGGGGGGGGAGCTCTGGAAACACCATATATTTT.

This chain uses TRBV4-3 with TRBJ2-2; possible D gene TRBD1, 5 bases. Trimming took off 0 bases at V and 6 bases at J, with 14 bases between the two ends. This CDR3 has 16 amino acids. Germline V CDR1 and CDR2: LGHNA, YSLEER. CDR3 amino acids: CASSQDGRVSSGELFF. CDR3 coding DNA: TGCGCCAGCAGCCAAGATGGCAGGGTGAGCTCCGGGGAGCTGTTTTTT.

In nucleotides, the CDR3 is TGTGCCAGCAGTCTAGAACAGGGGTCCTACAATGAGCAGTTCTTC. Encoded protein: CASSLEQGSYNEQFF. The V gene is TRBV7-2, the J gene TRBJ2-1; 7 bases fit TRBD1. CDR3 length equals 15 residues. Germline V lookup: CDR1 SGHTA, CDR2 FQGNSA. V lost 6 bases to trimming and J lost 1 base; unmatched junction nucleotides: 6.

This chain uses TRBV7-8 with TRBJ2-1; no clear D gene. This CDR3 region has 12 residues. Germline loops: CDR1 SGHVS, CDR2 FQNEAQ. V lost 6 bases and J 5 bases, leaving 8 bases between the germline ends. The CDR3 DNA sequence: TGTGCCAGCAGTTTCGGCCACAATGAGCAGTTCTTC. Encoded protein: CASSFGHNEQFF.

The rearrangement joins TRBV7-2 to TRBJ1-1, with TRBD1 identical over 7 bases. The J segment lost 2 bases and the V segment lost 6 bases, leaving 6 bases of the junction unmatched. This CDR3 has 14 residues. Germline V gene lookup returns CDR1 SGHTA and CDR2 FQGNSA. CDR3 protein: CASSWGQINTEAFF. CDR3 DNA sequence: TGTGCCAGCAGTTGGGGACAGATCAACACTGAAGCTTTCTTT. The full variable domain, completed using reference TRBV7-2 and TRBJ1-1, is GAGVSQSPSNKVTEKGKDVELRCDPISGHTALYWYRQSLGQGLEFLIYFQGNSAPDKSGLPSDRFSAERTGGSVSTLTIQRTQQEDSAVYLCASSWGQINTEAFFGQGTRLTVV.

The V gene is TRBV9, the J gene TRBJ2-5, with 9 bases that match TRBD1. This CDR3 region has 15 residues. Germline CDR1 and CDR2: SGDLS and YYNGEE. V was clipped by 4 bases and J by 7 bases; unmatched bases: 11. CDR3 residues: CASSLRDREMGTQYF. The CDR3 nucleotides are TGTGCCAGCAGCCTTCGGGACAGGGAAATGGGGACCCAGTACTTC.

The chain has TRBV3-1 (or the pseudogene TRBV3-2) and TRBJ1-6; 9 bases align to TRBD1. The CDR3 covers 14 residues. Unmatched junction bases numbered 1, after V lost 4 bases and J lost 6 bases. The germline V gene has CDR1 LGHDT and CDR2 YNNKEL (reference sequence). The CDR3 sequence: CASSLGQGNSPLHF. CDR3 DNA sequence: TGTGCCAGCAGCCTGGGACAGGGTAATTCACCCCTCCACTTT.

The chain uses TRBV11-2 and TRBJ2-1; tentatively, D is TRBD1 (6 bases). V was clipped by 3 bases and J by 9 bases, with 18 bases between them. The germline V gene has CDR1 SGHAT and CDR2 FQNNGV. The CDR3 is made up of 15 amino acids. The CDR3 sequence is CASSLGPEQGGEQFF. CDR3 coding DNA: TGTGCCAGCAGCTTGGGTCCCGAACAGGGCGGTGAGCAGTTCTTC.

The chain is built from TRBV9 and TRBJ1-6; D not resolved. From germline, CDR1 is SGDLS and CDR2 YYNGEE. The CDR3 is 14 amino acids. Trimming took 0 bases from V and 10 from J, leaving 11 bases between them. The CDR3 region is CASSVGWRNSPLHF. CDR3 sequence (DNA): TGTGCCAGCAGCGTAGGATGGCGGAACTCACCCCTCCACTTT.

This chain links TRBV18 with TRBJ2-3; 7 nucleotides agree with TRBD1. There are 16 residues in the CDR3. Trimming took 5 bases from V and 2 from J; bases not matched to a gene: 10. Germline loops: CDR1 KGHSH, CDR2 LQKENI. CDR3 protein: CASSTTGERPTDTQYF. The CDR3, as DNA: TGTGCCAGCTCAACTACAGGGGAGCGGCCCACAGATACGCAGTATTTT.

The chain employs TRBV5-4 and TRBJ1-1; weak D call: TRBD1 (6 bases). Between the trimmed V and J ends, which lost 0 bases and 6 bases, there was a span of 9 bases. Germline values: CDR1 SGHNT, CDR2 YYREEE (reference sequence). The CDR3 covers 13 residues. The CDR3 region has the DNA TGTGCCAGCAGCTTGGGGGGGGCACCTGAAGCTTTCTTT. It encodes CASSLGGAPEAFF.

CDR3 sequence reads: CASSLSLTDTQYF. In DNA, the CDR3 is TGTGCCAGCAGCCTGTCACTAACAGATACGCAGTATTTT. V gene TRBV7-3 combines with J gene TRBJ2-3; D not resolved. The CDR3 sequence is 13 residues long. CDR1 SGHTA and CDR2 FQGTGA come from the germline V gene. V lost 5 bases and J 3 bases, leaving 9 bases between the germline ends.

This clone was counted a single time. The chain is built from TRBV7-9 and TRBJ1-4; 9 nucleotides agree with TRBD1. Germline V gives CDR1 SEHNR, CDR2 FQNEAQ (reference sequence). Germline trimming cut 4 bases from V and 0 bases from J; bases unmatched to any gene: 9. The CDR3 has 18 amino acids. The CDR3 sequence is CASSSYRDRVATNEKLFF. The CDR3 nucleotides are TGTGCCAGCAGCTCATACCGGGACAGGGTCGCAACTAATGAAAAACTGTTTTTT.

The CDR3 sequence: CASSQDQDRVGYTF. CDR3 nucleotides: TGTGCCAGCAGCCAAGACCAAGACAGGGTTGGCTACACCTTC. The rearrangement links TRBV3-1 (or the pseudogene TRBV3-2) to TRBJ1-2; 7 bases are shared with TRBD1. The CDR3 length is 14 residues. Trimming took 0 bases from V and 7 from J; bases not matched to a gene: 5. The V gene's germline CDR1 is LGHDT and CDR2 YNNKEL (reference sequence).

This sequence joins TRBV3-1 (or the pseudogene TRBV3-2) and TRBJ1-3, with 8 bases matching TRBD1. The V gene end was trimmed by 5 bases and the J gene end by 9 bases; junction bases not matched to a gene: 12. This CDR3 contains 15 residues. Looked up from germline, CDR1 is LGHDT and CDR2 is YNNKEL (reference sequence). This CDR3 reads CASSFWTGRMGTIYF. In nucleotides, the CDR3 is TGTGCCAGCAGCTTCTGGACAGGGCGAATGGGCACCATATATTTT.

Note on this clone: Given the absence of the conserved phenylalanine or tryptophan at the CDR3 end, a read error is likely. The DNA is omitted, as the CDR3 cannot be located on it reliably, and the CDR3 follows TCRdb's listing. The rearrangement links TRBV25-1 to TRBJ1-4. The CDR3 length equals 8 residues, ends included. Germline V gene lookup returns CDR1 MGHDK and CDR2 SYGVNS. CDR3 residues: CASSPAGM.

The chain employs TRBV19 and TRBJ2-7; 11 bases are a match to TRBD2. The CDR3 is 15 residues long. V shed 4 bases, J shed 5 bases, and the junction held 7 bases outside the gene matches. The germline V gene has CDR1 LNHDA and CDR2 SQIVND (reference sequence). The CDR3 loop reads CASSTYSGGANEQYF. CDR3 DNA sequence: TGTGCCAGTAGTACCTATAGCGGGGGGGCTAACGAGCAGTACTTC.

This sequence joins TRBV18 and TRBJ1-4; 7 bases align to TRBD1. The V segment lost 10 bases and the J segment 4 bases; nucleotides outside the gene matches: 9. The CDR3 covers 14 residues. CDR1 KGHSH and CDR2 LQKENI come from the germline V gene. The CDR3 spells CATSFGQDNEKLFF. The CDR3 bases are TGTGCCACCTCCTTCGGACAGGATAATGAAAAACTGTTTTTT.

V usage is TRBV7-6 and J usage is TRBJ1-1; the D is unclear. Germline-derived CDR1 and CDR2 are SGHVS and FNYEAQ. Trimming took off 3 bases at V and 0 bases at J, with 11 bases between the two ends. This CDR3 region has 15 residues. The CDR3 reads CASSLGNNMNTEAFF. In DNA, the CDR3 is TGTGCCAGCAGCTTGGGTAATAATATGAACACTGAAGCTTTCTTT.

This sequence joins TRBV7-2 and TRBJ2-7; D could derive from TRBD1 or TRBD2 (5 bases each). Germline CDR1 is SGHTA and CDR2 is FQGNSA. V gave up 0 bases and J gave up 2 bases, with 11 bases separating them. The CDR3 runs 15 residues. This chain's CDR3 is CASSLAVGTTYEQYF. CDR3 nucleotides: TGTGCCAGCAGCTTAGCCGTGGGGACCACCTACGAGCAGTACTTC. Supplemented by reference TRBV7-2 and TRBJ2-7, the full variable domain reads GAGVSQSPSNKVTEKGKDVELRCDPISGHTALYWYRQSLGQGLEFLIYFQGNSAPDKSGLPSDRFSAERTGGSVSTLTIQRTQQEDSAVYLCASSLAVGTTYEQYFGPGTRLTVT.